This is a list of T cell receptor beta chains from one sample in a study of T cells in placental villitis. Method: immunoSEQ multiplex PCR; TCRdb's copy keeps in-frame clones and lacks some. The table shows roughly 3,400 clones, with approximately 68% occurring only once. Material for sequencing was placental tissue containing maternal and fetal cells. Source of these receptors: a human patient with infectious villitis; the placental T cells may come from both mother and fetus. Each CDR3 is given with its conserved first and last residue. The D gene is left open where the match is weak.

V	J	D	CDR3
TRBV10-1	TRBJ2-2	.	CASSRTPEGAGELFF
TRBV6-4	TRBJ2-6	.	CASSADSSGVNVLTF
TRBV29-1	TRBJ2-3	.	CSAAGGTTDTQYF
TRBV10-3	TRBJ1-3	.	CAITPTRNTIYF
TRBV2	TRBJ2-3	.	CASSPLPGHHTQYF
TRBV3-1/TRBV3-2	TRBJ1-4	TRBD1	CASSWTGGNEKLFF
TRBV25-1	TRBJ1-5	.	CASSDHGKNQPQHF
TRBV15	TRBJ2-7	TRBD2	CATSRDRAGGDEQYF
TRBV6-5	TRBJ1-5	.	CASSFSNNQPQHF
TRBV14	TRBJ2-7	.	CASSPQGYEQYF
TRBV19	TRBJ1-3	.	CASSIFSLNPGNTIYF
TRBV5-1	TRBJ2-3	.	CASSRADTQYF
TRBV6-6	TRBJ1-3	.	CASSHRTAALSGNTIYF
TRBV20-1	TRBJ1-1	.	CSARVARVGTEAFF
TRBV12-3/TRBV12-4	TRBJ2-1	.	CASSLASYNEQFF
TRBV6-4	TRBJ1-1	TRBD1	CASSATGSTEAFF